This T cell receptor (beta chain) was sequenced in a study of blood T cell repertoires in COVID-19. The V end was cut by 2 bases, the J end by 5 bases, with 11 bases between. The CDR3 extends over 14 amino acids. Germline-derived CDR1 and CDR2 are MNHNY and SVGAGI (reference sequence). Produced via immunoSEQ multiplex PCR; TCRdb's table is partial and in-frame only. The sample has 190,000 or so clones; roughly four fifths are singletons. This sequence originates from a man aged 50 or older who had recovered from COVID-19. This chain links TRBV6-6 with TRBJ2-3; D is ambiguous. Sequenced material: peripheral blood. CDR3 sequence (DNA): TGTGCCAGCAGTTACCTCTCTAATCGAGATACGCAGTATTTT. Encoded protein: CASSYLSNRDTQYF.